The entry that follows covers one TCR beta chain sequence. This specimen comes from a study of shared clonotypes between healthy human individuals. The unsorted PBMC replicate PCRs were performed with 300 ng DNA, 25,000 to 30,000 T cell genomes. As originally analysed: ImmunoSEQ only sent back junction sequences with no quality scores, so filtering was done differently. Assay: immunoSEQ multiplex PCR; the TCRdb copy retains only in-frame clones and omits some. The V and J calls and clone size are taken from that table; D and trimming were inferred from the DNA. The table has fewer than 550,000 clones, 75% to 80% seen once; the top ten hold 9.5% to 15%. The receptor was derived from a woman between 35 and 50 years old in good health. Some clones in this sample may be carry-over from other donors' samples. The material sequenced was PBMCs.

The CDR3 DNA reads TGTGCCAGCAGTGCGTTATTCTCTGGAAACACCATATATTTT. This codes for CASSALFSGNTIYF. This chain uses TRBV6-1 with TRBJ1-3; D is undetermined. The CDR3 is 14 residues long. CDR1 is MNHNS, CDR2 SASEGT, per germline. V lost 4 bases to trimming and J lost 0 bases, with 7 bases between them.